These 18 T cell receptor beta chains share one sample of origin, sequenced in a study of blood T cells in healthy people across ages (dated by TCRdb to 2014 to 2015). Receptors were amplified or captured by 5' RACE. The sample was run on an Illumina HiSeq 2500. The second PCR ran for about 7 to 11 cycles and used a J-beta primer mix along with a sample-barcoded 5' primer. TCRdb reprocessing: public reads trimmed at Q25 with fastp, clones called with MiXCR, in-frame beta chains kept. Rows are unified per CDR3 protein, each entry keeping the most common DNA and genes. The sample table holds 550,000 to 650,000 distinct CDR3 sequences, of which approximately 30% were seen once. 15% to 18% of the sample is taken by the ten largest. Sequencing was done on a sample of blood. Receptors were obtained from a woman older than 75 in good health.

This clonotype was recorded at least ten times. This chain uses TRBV20-1 with TRBJ2-3, with D perhaps TRBD1 (5 bases). V lost 4 bases and J 1 base, leaving 12 bases between the germline ends. The germline gives CDR1 DFQATT, CDR2 SNEGSKA (reference sequence). This CDR3 has 14 residues. CDR3 nucleotide sequence: TGCAGTGCTAACAGGCTCGAGGGCACAGATACGCAGTATTTT. Its translation: CSANRLEGTDTQYF.

This clonotype showed up many times. This chain connects TRBV24-1 to TRBJ2-1; tentatively, D is TRBD1 (6 bases). V lost 6 bases, J lost 9 bases, and 20 bases lay in between. The CDR3 loop spans 15 amino acids. Germline V gene data show CDR1 as KGHDR and CDR2 as SFDVKD. CDR3 DNA sequence: TGTGCCACCAGTCTCTATAGCAGGGGCGTAGGTGAGCAGTTCTTC. This gives the protein CATSLYSRGVGEQFF.

This clonotype appeared a few times. V is TRBV4-2 and J is TRBJ2-5; weak D call: TRBD2 (5 bases). V dropped 0 bases and J dropped 11 bases, with 13 bases sitting between them. From germline, CDR1 is LGHNA and CDR2 YNFKEQ. CDR3 size: 13 residues. The CDR3 here is CASSQDAGNEQYF. The CDR3 DNA sequence: TGTGCCAGCAGCCAAGATGCGGGCAATGAGCAGTACTTC.

The chain joins TRBV6-2 or TRBV6-3 to TRBJ1-4; 8 bases match TRBD1. The CDR3 extends over 15 amino acids. From germline, CDR1 is MNHEY and CDR2 SVGEGT. V lost 6 bases, J lost 11 bases, and 14 bases stayed unmatched. CDR3 region: CASSSTDRDVRKLFF. CDR3 nucleotide sequence: TGTGCCAGCAGCTCTACGGACAGGGACGTAAGGAAACTGTTTTTT.

This clonotype came up many times. CDR3 in DNA: TGCAGTGCTAGGGTGGGCCAGGGGGCCGGTCAGCCCCAGCATTTT. It is translated as CSARVGQGAGQPQHF. The chain recombines TRBV20-1 with TRBJ1-5; TRBD1 matches at 8 bases. Trimming at V came to 3 bases and at J to 6 bases, leaving 10 bases not matched to a gene. CDR1 and CDR2 from the germline V gene are DFQATT and SNEGSKA (reference sequence). This CDR3 is 15 amino acids long.

This clonotype was seen many times. The V call is TRBV20-1, the J call TRBJ1-1, with unresolved D. CDR1 is DFQATT, CDR2 SNEGSKA, per germline (reference sequence). The CDR3 totals 14 residues. Trimming stripped 4 bases from V and 3 bases from J, with 15 bases between. For the CDR3, the DNA is TGCAGTGCTACCCCCCTTTTTCGGGACACTGAAGCTTTCTTT. Translating gives CSATPLFRDTEAFF.

This clonotype was picked up many times. V gene TRBV4-1 combines with J gene TRBJ2-3; unclear D gene. V lost 0 bases and J lost 12, with 16 bases in between. Germline V gives CDR1 MGHRA, CDR2 YSYEKL. The CDR3 sequence is 14 residues long. This CDR3 reads CASSQEGMASLQYF. Written as DNA, the CDR3 is TGCGCCAGCAGCCAAGAGGGGATGGCTAGTCTTCAGTATTTT.

In this sample, this clonotype turned up a few times. The chain joins TRBV6-1 to TRBJ2-3; TRBD2 might be the D (6 bases). The germline gives CDR1 MNHNS, CDR2 SASEGT. The CDR3 length is 13 residues. V lost 4 bases and J 9 bases, leaving 14 bases between the germline ends. CDR3 nucleotides: TGTGCCAGCAGTGGCGCCTTAGCGGACACGCAGTATTTT. The encoded protein is CASSGALADTQYF.

In this sample, this clonotype turned up many times. The chain recombines TRBV2 with TRBJ2-7; D not resolved. V was trimmed by 3 bases and J by 2 bases, leaving 8 bases between them. The CDR3 covers 13 residues. Germline-derived CDR1 and CDR2 are SNHLY and FYNNEI. The CDR3 here is CASSEGRAYEQYF. The DNA for the CDR3 is TGTGCCAGCAGTGAGGGCAGAGCCTACGAGCAGTACTTC.

This clonotype was recorded many times. V is TRBV7-9 and J is TRBJ1-6; TRBD1 matches at 9 bases. Germline V gene sequence: CDR1 SEHNR, CDR2 FQNEAQ (reference sequence). This CDR3 contains 17 residues. V trimming: 3 bases; J trimming: 10 bases; junction bases outside the gene matches: 13. The CDR3 loop reads CASSLGPQDRGESPLHF. The CDR3, as DNA: TGTGCCAGCAGCTTGGGGCCCCAGGACAGGGGTGAATCACCCCTCCACTTT.

The chain couples TRBV7-6 to TRBJ1-1; no firm D call. Germline CDR1 SGHVS, CDR2 FNYEAQ. CDR3 size: 15 residues. V was pared by 2 bases and J by 4 bases, with 14 bases between. The CDR3 DNA reads as TGTGCCAGCAGCTTAAATGAGGGATCTACCACTGAAGCTTTCTTT. Its protein product is CASSLNEGSTTEAFF.

The chain has TRBV3-1 and TRBJ2-7, with D unclear. The CDR3 length is 13 residues. Germline CDR1 and CDR2: LGHDT and YNNKEL (reference sequence). The germline V and J ends were trimmed by 1 base and 1 base, with 5 bases remaining between them. The CDR3 DNA sequence: TGTGCCAGCAGCCAAGGAGATTCCTACGAGCAGTACTTC. It specifies CASSQGDSYEQYF.

This clonotype came up once. The V call is TRBV7-2, the J call TRBJ2-6; 7 bases are a match to TRBD1. The trim removed 5 bases at V and 2 bases at J, leaving 6 bases unmatched. Germline lookup yields CDR1 SGHTA and CDR2 FQGNSA. The CDR3 contains 16 residues. In DNA form, the CDR3 reads TGTGCCAGCAGCACCCTACAGGGGACTGGGGCCAACGTCCTGACTTTC. It encodes CASSTLQGTGANVLTF.

The rearrangement links TRBV7-9 to TRBJ2-5; D might be TRBD1 or TRBD2, each matching 5 bases. The tail of the sequence fits TRBJ2-7 better, so the J call may be wrong. The CDR3 length is 14 residues. Germline CDR1 and CDR2: SEHNR and FQNEAQ (reference sequence). The CDR3, as DNA: TGTGCCAGCACCCCGTTGGGGGAGCCAGACGAGCAGTACTTC. Translation gives CASTPLGEPDEQYF.

The chain is built from TRBV24-1 and TRBJ2-1, with 7 bases that match TRBD2. The CDR3 is 14 amino acids. V shed 8 bases, J shed 5 bases, and the junction held 8 bases outside the gene matches. Germline loops: CDR1 KGHDR, CDR2 SFDVKD. CDR3 residues: CATIDSSGHNEQFF. The CDR3 coding sequence is TGTGCCACCATAGACTCTAGCGGACACAATGAGCAGTTCTTC.

At least ten counts were recorded for this clonotype. Given a much more abundant clone one base away, this may be a read error. CDR3 in amino acids: CSASKCGTGVGEQFF. CDR3 sequence (DNA): TGCAGTGCTTCTAAGTGCGGGACAGGGGTCGGTGAGCAGTTCTTC. The rearrangement links TRBV20-1 to TRBJ2-1; 10 bases align to TRBD1. The CDR3 is 15 amino acids. Trimming at V came to 5 bases and at J to 9 bases, leaving 13 bases not matched to a gene. The V gene's germline CDR1 is DFQATT and CDR2 SNEGSKA (reference sequence).

The chain carries TRBV5-1 and TRBJ1-5; D is possibly TRBD1 (6 bases). The CDR3 is 13 amino acids. V was pared by 3 bases and J by 5 bases, with 9 bases between. In germline, CDR1 is SGHRS, CDR2 YFSETQ. This CDR3 is CASSSDSYQPQHF. CDR3 nucleotides: TGCGCCAGCAGCTCGGACAGTTATCAGCCCCAGCATTTT.

J is TRBJ2-2 and V is TRBV30; D is unresolved. V gave up 3 bases and J gave up 5 bases, with 10 bases separating them. Looked up from germline, CDR1 is GTSNPN and CDR2 is SVGIG (reference sequence). CDR3 length: 13 residues. In nucleotides, the CDR3 is TGTGCCTGGAGAAGGCAAGGGACCGGGGAGCTGTTTTTT. Translating gives CAWRRQGTGELFF.